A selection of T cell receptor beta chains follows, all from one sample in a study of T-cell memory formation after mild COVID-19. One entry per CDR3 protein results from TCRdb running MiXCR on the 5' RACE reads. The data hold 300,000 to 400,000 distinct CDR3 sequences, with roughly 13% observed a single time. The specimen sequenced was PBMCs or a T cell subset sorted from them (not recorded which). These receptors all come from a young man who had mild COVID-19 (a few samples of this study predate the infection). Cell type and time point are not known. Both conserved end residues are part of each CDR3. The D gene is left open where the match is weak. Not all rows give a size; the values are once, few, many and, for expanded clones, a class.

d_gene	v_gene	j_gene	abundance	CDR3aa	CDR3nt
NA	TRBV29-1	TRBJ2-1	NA	CSVENREGYNEQFF	TGCAGCGTTGAAAACAGGGAGGGCTACAATGAGCAGTTCTTC
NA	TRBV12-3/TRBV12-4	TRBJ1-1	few	CASSRPEGTEAFF	TGTGCCAGCAGCCGCCCCGAGGGAACTGAAGCTTTCTTT
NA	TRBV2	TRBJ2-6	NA	CASSGPSGANVLTF	TGTGCCAGCAGTGGGCCCTCTGGGGCCAACGTCCTGACTTTC
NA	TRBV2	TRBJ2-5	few	CASSERLETQYF	TGTGCCAGCAGTGAACGATTGGAGACCCAGTACTTC
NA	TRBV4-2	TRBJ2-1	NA	CASSQEGNTAEQFF	TGTGCCAGCAGCCAGGAGGGCAATACAGCCGAGCAGTTCTTC
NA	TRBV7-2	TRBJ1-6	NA	CASSLSSWNNSPLHF	TGTGCCAGCAGCTTAAGTTCCTGGAATAATTCACCCCTCCACTTT
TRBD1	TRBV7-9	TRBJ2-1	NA	CASSGTGGAYNEQFF	TGTGCCAGCAGCGGTACAGGGGGCGCCTACAATGAGCAGTTCTTC
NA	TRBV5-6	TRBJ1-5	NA	CASSYGTGGRPQHF	TGTGCCAGCAGCTACGGGACCGGCGGGAGGCCCCAGCATTTT
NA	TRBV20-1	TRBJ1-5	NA	CSARLGNGGNQPQHF	TGCAGTGCTAGGCTTGGGAACGGGGGCAATCAGCCCCAGCATTTT
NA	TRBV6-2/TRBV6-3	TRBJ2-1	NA	CASSYGRGYNEQFF	TGTGCCAGCAGTTATGGCAGGGGCTACAATGAGCAGTTCTTC
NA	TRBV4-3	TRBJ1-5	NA	CASSLRVALDQPQHF	TGCGCCAGCAGCCTTAGGGTAGCCCTCGATCAGCCCCAGCATTTT
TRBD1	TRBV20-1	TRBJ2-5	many	CSGVRGTGETQYF	TGCAGTGGAGTGAGGGGGACAGGAGAGACCCAGTACTTC
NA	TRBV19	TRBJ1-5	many	CASSPSGNQPQHF	TGTGCCAGTAGTCCTTCAGGTAATCAGCCCCAGCATTTT
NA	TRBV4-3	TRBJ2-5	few	CASSQDWGSGRTQYF	TGCGCCAGCAGCCAAGACTGGGGTAGCGGCAGGACCCAGTACTTC
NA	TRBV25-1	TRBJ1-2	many	CASSEQGGYTF	TGTGCCAGCAGTGAACAAGGAGGCTACACCTTC
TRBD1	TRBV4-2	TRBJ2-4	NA	CASSHRQGVGDIQYF	TGTGCCAGCAGCCATAGACAGGGGGTAGGAGACATTCAGTACTTC
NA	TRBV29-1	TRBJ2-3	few	CSVEAAQLAGGTQYF	TGCAGCGTTGAAGCCGCACAGTTAGCAGGAGGTACGCAGTATTTT
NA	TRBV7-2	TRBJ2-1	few	CASSFVKGLANEQFF	TGTGCCAGCAGCTTTGTGAAGGGACTCGCCAATGAGCAGTTCTTC
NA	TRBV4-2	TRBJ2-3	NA	CASSHARGLDTQYF	TGTGCCAGCAGCCACGCCCGGGGACTAGATACGCAGTATTTT
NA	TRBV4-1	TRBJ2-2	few	CASSQGEENLNTGELFF	TGCGCCAGCAGCCAAGGAGAAGAAAACTTGAACACCGGGGAGCTGTTTTTT
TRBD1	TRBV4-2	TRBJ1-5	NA	CASSQDGQGVYQPQHF	TGTGCCAGCAGCCAAGATGGGCAGGGGGTCTATCAGCCCCAGCATTTT
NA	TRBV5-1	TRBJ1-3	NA	CASSTGSGNTIYF	TGCGCCAGCTCGACTGGGAGCGGAAACACCATATATTTT
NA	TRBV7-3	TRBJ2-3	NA	CASSNEPTDTQYF	TGTGCCAGCAGCAACGAACCCACAGATACGCAGTATTTT
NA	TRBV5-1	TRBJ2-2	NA	CASSITQQTGELFF	TGCGCCAGCAGCATTACACAGCAAACCGGGGAGCTGTTTTTT
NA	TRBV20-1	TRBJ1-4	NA	CSASRENEKLFF	TGCAGTGCTAGCAGGGAGAATGAAAAACTGTTTTTT
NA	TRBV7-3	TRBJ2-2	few	CASSPRSRKGAGELFF	TGTGCCAGCAGCCCCCGTTCGAGGAAAGGCGCCGGGGAGCTGTTTTTT
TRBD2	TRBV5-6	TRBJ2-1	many	CASSSYLAGGVNEQFF	TGTGCCAGCAGCTCGTATCTAGCGGGGGGGGTAAATGAGCAGTTCTTC
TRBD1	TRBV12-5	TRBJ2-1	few	CASGLPTNGTGGYNEQFF	TGTGCTAGTGGTTTGCCCACGAATGGGACAGGGGGCTACAATGAGCAGTTCTTC
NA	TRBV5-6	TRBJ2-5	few	CASSQTHEVAETQYF	TGTGCCAGCAGCCAAACTCACGAGGTCGCGGAGACCCAGTACTTC
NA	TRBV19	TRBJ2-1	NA	CASSIGGRFGQFF	TGTGCCAGTAGTATTGGTGGGAGGTTCGGGCAGTTCTTC
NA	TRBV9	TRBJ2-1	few	CASSPPLGNEQFF	TGTGCCAGCAGCCCTCCCCTAGGCAATGAGCAGTTCTTC
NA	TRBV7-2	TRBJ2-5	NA	CASRGTMGAETQYF	TGTGCCAGCAGGGGGACCATGGGGGCAGAGACCCAGTACTTC
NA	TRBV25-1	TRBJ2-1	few	CASSSPWGNFMGNEQFF	TGTGCCAGCAGTAGCCCCTGGGGTAACTTTATGGGCAATGAGCAGTTCTTC
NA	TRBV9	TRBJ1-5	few	CASSTRQYQPQHF	TGTGCCAGCAGCACACGACAGTATCAGCCCCAGCATTTT
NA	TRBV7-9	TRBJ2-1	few	CASSLGGTIRYEQFF	TGTGCCAGCAGCTTAGGGGGGACCATACGGTATGAGCAGTTCTTC
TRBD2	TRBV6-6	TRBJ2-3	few	CASSWDGGATDTQYF	TGTGCCAGCAGTTGGGACGGGGGGGCCACAGATACGCAGTATTTT
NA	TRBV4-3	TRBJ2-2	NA	CASSQGGGNTGELFF	TGCGCCAGCAGCCAAGGTGGGGGGAACACCGGGGAGCTGTTTTTT
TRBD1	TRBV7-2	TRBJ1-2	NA	CASRSGQGVHYGYTF	TGTGCCAGTCGTTCGGGACAGGGTGTCCACTATGGCTACACCTTC
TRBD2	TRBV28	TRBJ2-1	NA	CASSPTSGGRYEQFF	TGTGCCAGCAGCCCTACTAGCGGGGGGAGGTATGAGCAGTTCTTC
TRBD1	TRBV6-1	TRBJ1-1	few	CATRGTGFNTEAFF	TGTGCCACCCGCGGGACAGGGTTTAACACTGAAGCTTTCTTT
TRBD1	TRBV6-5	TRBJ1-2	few	CASRTGSILLRGYTF	TGTGCCAGCAGGACAGGGAGTATCCTTCTTCGTGGCTACACCTTC
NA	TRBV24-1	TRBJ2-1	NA	CATSDFPANNEQFF	TGTGCCACCAGTGATTTCCCAGCTAACAATGAGCAGTTCTTC
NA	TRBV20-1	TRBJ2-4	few	CSADKTGEAKNIQYF	TGCAGTGCGGATAAGACAGGAGAAGCCAAAAACATTCAGTACTTC
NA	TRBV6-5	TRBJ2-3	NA	CASTQGRSSTDTQYF	TGTGCCAGCACCCAGGGCAGGTCTAGCACAGATACGCAGTATTTT
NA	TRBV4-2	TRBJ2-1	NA	CASSQVSSRDNEQFF	TGTGCCAGCAGCCAAGTGTCGTCCCGAGACAATGAGCAGTTCTTC